The 30 T cell receptor beta chains presented below share a single source sample, sequenced in a study of blood T cell repertoires in COVID-19. The repertoire was sequenced with immunoSEQ multiplex PCR; TCRdb's copy has only in-frame clones and lacks some. The data show some 120,000 clones, around nine tenths seen once. Sequenced sample: peripheral blood. The receptors here all came from a man aged 55 to 70 with COVID-19, enrolled during active disease.

The chain joins TRBV7-9 to TRBJ1-2, with 8 bases fitting TRBD1. CDR1 and CDR2 (germline): SEHNR, FQNEAQ (reference sequence). V lost 1 base to trimming and J lost 4 bases; unmatched junction nucleotides: 2. The CDR3 is made up of 14 amino acids. The CDR3 coding sequence is TGTGCCAGCAGCTTAGGGGGACAGGCCTATGGCTACACCTTC. Translating it yields CASSLGGQAYGYTF. Full variable domain (rest looked up from reference TRBV7-9 and TRBJ1-2): DTGVSQNPRHKITKRGQNVTFRCDPISEHNRLYWYRQTLGQGPEFLTYFQNEAQLEKSRLLSDRFSAERPKGSFSTLEIQRTEQGDSAMYLCASSLGGQAYGYTFGSGTRLTVV.

The V and J genes are TRBV29-1 and TRBJ2-1, with TRBD2 matching 8 bases. Per germline, CDR1 SQVTM and CDR2 ANQGSEA. The CDR3 has 16 residues. V lost 1 base and J lost 0; bases outside the gene matches: 5. CDR3 in amino acids: CSVEGGLGVSYNEQFF. CDR3 nucleotides: TGCAGCGTTGAAGGGGGACTAGGGGTCTCCTACAATGAGCAGTTCTTC.

The chain employs TRBV24-1 and TRBJ1-1; 7 positions match TRBD1. The CDR3 is 15 residues long. The ends lost 5 bases at V and 0 bases at J; junction bases unmatched: 5. Germline V gene lookup returns CDR1 KGHDR and CDR2 SFDVKD. The CDR3 here is CATSGTGDMNTEAFF. The DNA of the CDR3 is TGTGCCACCAGTGGGACAGGCGACATGAACACTGAAGCTTTCTTT.

The genes are TRBV4-2 and TRBJ1-5, with TRBD1 matching over 9 bases. CDR1 and CDR2 (germline): LGHNA, YNFKEQ. The V segment lost 4 bases and the J segment 6 bases; nucleotides outside the gene matches: 4. The CDR3 spans 14 residues. CDR3 coding DNA: TGTGCCAGCAGCCTGACAGGGGGTCCTCAGCCCCAGCATTTT. Amino acid sequence: CASSLTGGPQPQHF.

V gene TRBV18 combines with J gene TRBJ1-5; 9 bases align to TRBD1. Germline-derived CDR1 and CDR2 are KGHSH and LQKENI. The CDR3 length is 14 residues. Trimming cost V 6 bases and J 9 bases; bases outside gene matches: 9. CDR3 amino acids: CASSLGTGYSPQHF. The CDR3 region has the DNA TGTGCCAGCTCGTTAGGGACAGGGTATTCGCCCCAGCATTTT.

The chain couples TRBV10-2 to TRBJ2-7; 8 bases agree with TRBD2. The germline CDR1 and CDR2 sequences are WSHSY and SAAADI. Trimming removed 3 bases from V and 5 bases from J; junction bases left unmatched: 9. This CDR3 is built from 15 residues. CDR3: CASSDRAGGIHEQYF. The DNA for the CDR3 is TGCGCCAGCAGTGATCGGGCGGGAGGCATACACGAGCAGTACTTC.

This chain connects TRBV28 to TRBJ2-1; TRBD2 matches at 12 bases. This CDR3 spans 15 amino acids. Germline V lookup: CDR1 MDHEN, CDR2 SYDVKM. The V and J ends lost 4 bases and 7 bases, in that order; junction bases with no gene match: 5. The CDR3: CASSYLAGGRNEQFF. CDR3 DNA: TGTGCCAGCAGTTACCTAGCGGGAGGGAGGAATGAGCAGTTCTTC.

The rearrangement links TRBV7-8 to TRBJ2-5; perhaps TRBD2 as D (6 bases). This CDR3 has 15 residues. Trimming took 2 bases from V and 1 from J, leaving 11 bases between them. The germline V gene has CDR1 SGHVS and CDR2 FQNEAQ. CDR3 DNA: TGTGCCAGCAGCTTAACCCCGACTAGCCAAGAGACCCAGTACTTC. As protein: CASSLTPTSQETQYF.

CDR3 loop: CASSSRTAWNEQFF. CDR3 sequence (DNA): TGTGCCAGCAGCTCTCGGACAGCCTGGAATGAGCAGTTCTTC. The chain links TRBV5-6 to TRBJ2-1; TRBD1 is a possible D gene (6 bases). This CDR3 has 14 residues. Germline loops: CDR1 SGHDT, CDR2 YYEEEE. V shed 3 bases and J shed 7 bases, with 14 bases lying between them.

This clone has just a few counts. V usage is TRBV27 and J usage is TRBJ2-5, with TRBD1 matching 8 bases. CDR3 length equals 13 residues. Trimming removed 5 bases from V and 3 bases from J; junction bases left unmatched: 2. The V gene's germline CDR1 is MNHEY and CDR2 SMNVEV (reference sequence). CDR3 sequence reads: CASSTDREETQYF. Written as DNA, the CDR3 is TGTGCCAGCAGTACGGACAGGGAAGAGACCCAGTACTTC.

The rearrangement links TRBV6-1 to TRBJ1-5, with unresolved D. CDR1 and CDR2 (germline): MNHNS, SASEGT. The CDR3 totals 13 residues. V gave up 1 base and J gave up 5 bases, with 6 bases separating them. In DNA, the CDR3 is TGTGCCAGCAGTGAAGGGAGGGATCAGCCCCAGCATTTT. Amino acids: CASSEGRDQPQHF.

This clone showed up just a few times. The chain has TRBV11-3 and TRBJ2-7; 10 bases are a match to TRBD1. The trim removed 5 bases at V and 5 bases at J, leaving 3 bases unmatched. The CDR3 extends over 13 amino acids. Germline V gene sequence: CDR1 SGHNT, CDR2 YENEEA. The CDR3 DNA sequence: TGTGCCAGCAGCCGACAGGGGGCCAACGAGCAGTACTTC. This encodes CASSRQGANEQYF.

The V gene is TRBV28, the J gene TRBJ2-5, with no clear D. The germline gives CDR1 MDHEN, CDR2 SYDVKM. With 5 bases removed from V and 5 bases from J, the gap between germline ends came to 15 bases. The CDR3 is 14 amino acids. The CDR3 DNA reads TGTGCCAGCAGTAAAGCTCCCGAACGGGAGACCCAGTACTTC. Translated: CASSKAPERETQYF.

V and J are TRBV2 and TRBJ2-3; TRBD2 aligns across 14 bases. The germline V gene has CDR1 SNHLY and CDR2 FYNNEI. The V and J ends lost 4 bases and 7 bases, in that order; junction bases with no gene match: 4. The CDR3 covers 15 residues. In DNA, the CDR3 is TGTGCCAGCAGTGGGAGACTAGCGGGAGGGAATACGCAGTATTTT. Its protein is CASSGRLAGGNTQYF.

The V call is TRBV9, the J call TRBJ2-5, with 8 nucleotides matching TRBD2. With V trimmed by 0 bases and J by 1 base, 5 bases remained unmatched. This CDR3 spans 16 amino acids. Looked up from germline, CDR1 is SGDLS and CDR2 is YYNGEE. CDR3 protein: CASSVALTSGQETQYF. Written as DNA, the CDR3 is TGTGCCAGCAGCGTAGCTCTAACTAGCGGCCAAGAGACCCAGTACTTC.

The rearrangement joins TRBV4-1 to TRBJ1-5; 10 bases align to TRBD1. The CDR3 spans 17 residues. The V and J ends lost 1 base and 2 bases, in that order; junction bases with no gene match: 5. Germline-derived CDR1 and CDR2 are MGHRA and YSYEKL. The CDR3 here is CASSQGTTGGRNQPQHF. CDR3 in DNA: TGCGCCAGCAGCCAAGGGACGACAGGGGGCCGCAATCAGCCCCAGCATTTT.

V usage is TRBV5-5 and J usage is TRBJ1-5; TRBD1 aligns across 7 bases. Trimming removed 5 bases from V and 2 bases from J; junction bases left unmatched: 7. The CDR3 loop spans 15 amino acids. Germline assignment: CDR1 SGHKS and CDR2 YYEKEE (reference sequence). Here the CDR3 reads CASSPTGVGNQPQHF. The CDR3 bases are TGTGCCAGCAGTCCTACAGGGGTAGGCAATCAGCCCCAGCATTTT.

J is TRBJ2-3 and V is TRBV9; D not resolved. CDR1 is SGDLS, CDR2 YYNGEE, per germline. The length of the CDR3 is 17 residues. V was trimmed by 5 bases and J by 0 bases, leaving 19 bases between them. This CDR3 is CASSLMQAAPSTDTQYF. In DNA form, the CDR3 reads TGTGCCAGCAGTCTAATGCAGGCAGCCCCTAGCACAGATACGCAGTATTTT.

The J gene is TRBJ2-5, the V gene TRBV10-3, with a possible D match to TRBD1 (5 bases). Germline V gene lookup returns CDR1 ENHRY and CDR2 SYGVKD. This CDR3 has 16 amino acids. V was pared by 0 bases and J by 4 bases, with 15 bases between. The chain's CDR3 is CAISESLGALGETQYF. In DNA form, the CDR3 reads TGTGCCATCAGTGAGTCGCTTGGGGCATTGGGAGAGACCCAGTACTTC.

The V call is TRBV4-3, the J call TRBJ2-7; 8 bases match TRBD1. Germline loops: CDR1 LGHNA, CDR2 YSLEER. V shed 4 bases, J shed 3 bases, and the junction held 8 bases outside the gene matches. The CDR3 sequence is 15 residues long. The CDR3 sequence: CASSRGQGVFYEQYF. For the CDR3, the DNA is TGCGCCAGCAGCCGCGGACAGGGAGTCTTCTACGAGCAGTACTTC.

The chain links TRBV28 to TRBJ2-7, with D possibly matching TRBD2 (6 bases). Germline CDR1 is MDHEN and CDR2 is SYDVKM. The CDR3 extends over 14 amino acids. V lost 3 bases and J 5 bases, leaving 14 bases between the germline ends. The chain's CDR3 is CASSFAGLSHEQYF. The CDR3 bases are TGTGCCAGCAGTTTTGCCGGACTATCCCACGAGCAGTACTTC.

V is TRBV6-4 and J is TRBJ2-1, with D tentatively TRBD2 (6 bases). Germline lookup yields CDR1 MRHNA and CDR2 SNTAGT. This CDR3 region has 15 residues. V lost 0 bases, J lost 3 bases, and 9 bases lay in between. CDR3: CASSDSAGLYNEQFF. DNA of the CDR3: TGTGCCAGCAGTGACTCAGCGGGCCTCTACAATGAGCAGTTCTTC.

The chain combines TRBV11-2 with TRBJ1-2; 8 nucleotides line up with TRBD1. In germline, CDR1 is SGHAT, CDR2 FQNNGV. J lost 7 bases, V lost 3 bases, and 7 bases had no gene match. This CDR3 has 14 amino acids. The CDR3 nucleotides read TGTGCCAGCAGCTTGCGGACAGGGCGGTTTGGCTACACCTTC. As protein: CASSLRTGRFGYTF.

The CDR3 here is CASSTWDTSYEQYF. Here the CDR3 DNA reads TGTGCCAGCAGTACATGGGACACGTCCTACGAGCAGTACTTC. The chain is built from TRBV27 and TRBJ2-7, with D tentatively TRBD1 (6 bases). CDR3 length equals 14 residues. Trimming shortened V by 5 bases and J by 1 base, and 12 bases separated the two germline ends. CDR1 is MNHEY, CDR2 SMNVEV, per germline (reference sequence).

In its sample, this clone was seen once. CDR3 nucleotides: TGTGCCAGCAGCGTCCAGGGGCGGGATACGCAGTATTTT. Its protein product is CASSVQGRDTQYF. The gene calls are TRBV9 and TRBJ2-3; a weak D match, TRBD1 (6 bases). CDR3 length: 13 amino acids. Per germline, CDR1 SGDLS and CDR2 YYNGEE. V gave up 2 bases and J gave up 6 bases, with 10 bases separating them. Variable domain in full (rest from reference TRBV9 and TRBJ2-3): DSGVTQTPKHLITATGQRVTLRCSPRSGDLSVYWYQQSLDQGLQFLIQYYNGEERAKGNILERFSAQQFPDLHSELNLSSLELGDSALYFCASSVQGRDTQYFGPGTRLTVL.

In DNA form, the CDR3 reads TGTGCCACCAAGGAGACCCAGATGAACACTGAAGCTTTCTTT. This translates into CATKETQMNTEAFF. V gene TRBV11-3 combines with J gene TRBJ1-1; no definite D call. Germline CDR1 is SGHNT and CDR2 is YENEEA. Trimming cost V 10 bases and J 0 bases, with 15 bases left between them. This CDR3 is 14 amino acids long.

The chain combines TRBV7-3 with TRBJ1-1; 9 nucleotides line up with TRBD1. The V gene's germline CDR1 is SGHTA and CDR2 FQGTGA. V shed 3 bases and J 5 bases; nucleotides not matched to a gene: 7. The CDR3 has 15 amino acids. The CDR3 here is CASSFRTGEMTEAFF. The CDR3 DNA follows: TGTGCCAGCAGCTTTAGGACAGGGGAGATGACTGAAGCTTTCTTT.

The chain uses TRBV9 and TRBJ2-7; 8 bases are shared with TRBD1. The germline CDR1 and CDR2 sequences are SGDLS and YYNGEE. The trim removed 0 bases at V and 3 bases at J, leaving 5 bases unmatched. This CDR3 has 15 residues. The CDR3 loop reads CASSVGGTGNYEQYF. The CDR3 DNA sequence: TGTGCCAGCAGCGTAGGGGGGACAGGCAACTACGAGCAGTACTTC.

The genes are TRBV5-1 and TRBJ2-7, with TRBD1 matching over 10 bases. This CDR3 has 16 residues. After removal of 3 bases from V and 1 base from J, the junction contained 7 bases not matched to a gene. Germline V CDR1 and CDR2: SGHRS, YFSETQ. The CDR3 DNA follows: TGCGCCAGCAGCTGGGCCCCGGGACAGGGGTCCTACGAGCAGTACTTC. Amino acids: CASSWAPGQGSYEQYF.

This chain links TRBV5-1 with TRBJ2-2, with TRBD1 matching 11 bases. V shed 0 bases, J shed 6 bases, and the junction held 1 base outside the gene matches. CDR3 size: 15 residues. Germline loops: CDR1 SGHRS, CDR2 YFSETQ. CDR3: CASSLGTGGSGELFF. The CDR3 nucleotides read TGCGCCAGCAGCTTGGGGACAGGGGGCTCCGGGGAGCTGTTTTTT.